This T cell receptor beta chain was sequenced for a study of T cells in Graves' hyperthyroidism and ophthalmopathy. The study's findings and limits: Ophthalmopathy and stable hyperthyroidism were separated by a 13 V-J model.

Researchers amplified the TCR beta CDR3 regions from RNA transcripts. The study used the HTBI primer set for a first-round RT-PCR of the TCR CDR3. TCRdb analysed the multiplex PCR reads with MiXCR anew, one entry per CDR3 protein. In the table there are about 610,000 distinct CDR3 sequences, 14% to 15% of which are singletons. The CDR3 contains 14 residues. The germline V gene has CDR1 MNHNS and CDR2 SASEGT. Between the trimmed V and J ends, which lost 7 bases and 5 bases, there was a span of 12 bases. It was 8 to 10 ml of fresh peripheral blood that supplied the PBMCs. Concerning this clonotype itself: Its antigen is not known.

The sample was blood. This chain connects TRBV6-1 to TRBJ1-6, with no clear D. The sequence was obtained from a middle-aged woman with Graves' ophthalmopathy. Here the CDR3 DNA reads TGTGCCAGCAATGCCGGAGCTAATAATTCACCCCTCCACTTT. It specifies CASNAGANNSPLHF.